This TCR beta chain was sequenced in a study of cytomegalovirus exposure and HLA in healthy donors (dated by TCRdb to the late 2010s). With regard to the full study: An earlier analysis of several hundred of the donors reported 276 Gb of sequence data and some 110 million unique TCR beta sequences obtained from about 179 million T cells. On average, roughly 250,000 unique TCR beta nucleotide sequences were sequenced per donor among some 420 genotyped donors of the cohort, with around 19% of those sequences being non-productive. Roughly 310 gigabases of sequencing data and tens of millions of unique TCR sequences were included in an early release covering about 700 HLA-typed donors. Typing coverage differed by locus: A, B, C, DRB1 and DQB1 were typed in about 620-630 donors, DQA1 in 500 to 550, DPA1 in approximately 610, and DPB1 in around 440. Genome-wide SNP genotypes for about 55% of the roughly 670 donors were used in a later genetic analysis, which treated that subset as a discovery cohort. The study profiled the T cell repertoires of hundreds of subjects by immunosequencing and related them to cytomegalovirus serostatus. A later analysis re-analyzed previously published TCR beta repertoires from 666 donors and added high-resolution HLA genotyping to study TCR occurrence patterns. Donor age, sex, ethnicity and CMV serostatus were collected together with the repertoire data. An earlier analysis of approximately 640 of the donors applied high-throughput TCR beta sequencing to assess whether each TCR beta V gene segment acted as functional or pseudogenic. The study was designed to test whether signatures of past pathogen exposure could be identified by cataloging public T cell receptors. To predict cytomegalovirus infection status, the study brought together high-throughput TCR immunosequencing, statistical association of individual TCRs with disease status, and machine learning. Because of strong linkage in the cohort, roughly five DR-DQ haplotypes were treated as single units for association and clustering. All discovery cohort repertoires had been generated on a single sequencing platform. Class I and class II HLA loci were covered by the typing at four-digit resolution. The later analysis used no new phenotypic data to find candidate immune exposures, relying instead on TCR beta sequences and their occurrence across donors. Besides the first cohort of under 700 subjects, a separate validation cohort made up of over a hundred different subjects was used. Of the 350 to 450 genotyped donors, over 80% were placed in the genetic ancestry cluster associated with self-reported Caucasian donors. On the study overall, not on this receptor specifically: According to a later analysis, TCR association rates differed among HLA loci, with DRB1 alleles showing the most associated TCRs and HLA-C alleles showing the fewest. Because the 87-base-pair reads could not distinguish some IMGT-functional V segments, including TRBV6-2 and TRBV6-3, those segments were excluded. A group of highly shared sequence variants was considered likely to be a technical artifact of the sequencing pipeline. Only TCR beta chains were sequenced in this cohort, and the absence of alpha or paired-chain data limited detectable features. A later analysis associated about 17,000 TCR beta sequences with specific HLA alleles at a false discovery rate of 0.05. In a later genetic analysis, fewer N-insertions in productive TCRs were reported among donors in an Asian-associated ancestry cluster than the roughly 700-donor mean. A later analysis reported that several top co-occurrence clusters appeared linked to parvovirus B19, influenza, CMV and Epstein-Barr virus. The classifier was reported to diagnose cytomegalovirus status with high specificity and sensitivity in both the original cohort and the validation cohort. Strong co-occurrence of HLA alleles, especially DR and DQ, made assigning TCR associations to individual alleles difficult. Because some donors lacked HLA typing at each locus, the association tests relied only on the typed subset. Correlated functional status among segregating V segments might be attributable to linkage disequilibrium, but an unknown experimental factor could not be ruled out. A later analysis found that HLA-associated TCR beta chains were more clonally expanded and had lower generation probabilities than equally common non-associated chains. The authors suggested that the approach could potentially be generalized to other disease states and immunological phenotypes. According to a later analysis, most CMV-associated TCR beta chains appeared to be HLA-restricted, and the HLA associations seemed to be driven largely by CMV exposure. Presence/absence analyses assumed roughly uniform sequencing depth across donors, an assumption that may not hold. CMV serostatus was the only immune exposure information available for the cohort. Because counts were too low, more than 15 rarely observed V segments, including chromosome 9 orphons, were excluded from the earlier analysis of several hundred of the donors. A further reported finding was that TCR beta sequences accurately predicted the HLA-A and HLA-B alleles for most subjects in the first cohort. Three of the identified cytomegalovirus-associated TCR beta chains were confirmed in vitro to be specific for cytomegalovirus antigens. Broadly in line with IMGT annotations, most TCR beta V segments showed up in productive rearrangements about 87% or about 30% of the time in an earlier analysis of several hundred of the donors. Across donors, most TCR sequences were observed very rarely, whereas some public TCRs were present in many individuals. An association between a missense DCLRE1C variant and V-gene and J-gene trimming of TCR beta chains was found in a later genetic analysis and replicated in an independent cohort. The study listed 164 TCR beta chains as associated with cytomegalovirus.

The cohort comprised several hundred healthy bone marrow donors. Cohort members were all nominally healthy when sampled, although unrecorded immune exposures were likely present. The donor was CMV seropositive and was included in the group of almost 300 seropositive cohort members. Each donor provided a peripheral blood sample, and peripheral blood mononuclear cells were used for TCR beta sequencing. Genomic DNA extraction from the blood cell samples was performed with the Qiagen DNeasy Blood Extraction Kit. The library was generated by the immunoSEQ multiplex PCR assay. The multiplex PCR relied on a mix of 60 forward primers for TCR Vbeta segments and 13 reverse primers for TCR Jbeta segments. Amplification of the CDR3 region of rearranged TCR beta genes was performed with a multiplex PCR assay on genomic DNA. Amplified TCR beta libraries were sequenced as 87-base-pair reads on the Illumina HiSeq System. Per the authors' processing: A later analysis tallied roughly 78 million unique TCR beta chains across the 660 or so repertoires, and approximately 12 million of those chains were shared by two or more donors. To remove PCR and sequencing errors, raw reads were error-corrected and collapsed into unique sequences using a nearest-neighbor algorithm that merged closely related sequences. To assign V, D and J gene segments, CDR3 sequences were aligned to IMGT reference sequences. For a sequence to be retained, at least a six-nucleotide match to both a V gene segment and a J gene segment was required. A rearrangement was called productive if the CDR3 had no stop codons and remained in frame with V and J, and every other rearrangement was called non-productive. CDR3 was defined according to IMGT convention as the region running from the second conserved V-encoded cysteine to the conserved J-encoded phenylalanine. In an earlier analysis of 587 of the donors, sequences lacking an unambiguous match to a single V gene segment were excluded. An earlier analysis of 587 of the donors classified V segments as functional when productive rearrangements were above 56.7% and as segregating when the standard deviation between donors was above 5%. A statistical classification framework was built for diagnosing cytomegalovirus status from the catalog of TCR beta chain sequences. A later analysis assigned V and J genes by comparing TCR nucleotide sequences with IMGT/GENE-DB human TR gene sequences. Using the TCRdist pipeline, a later analysis assigned CDR3 sequences along with most-parsimonious VDJ recombination scenarios. In a later analysis, every TCR beta chain was defined by the combination of its CDR3 amino acid sequence and its V-gene family, and reads without a unique V-gene family were dropped. In a later analysis, around 650 highly shared, low-generation-probability nucleotide sequences were removed to address suspected cross-contamination and a sequencing artifact. A later analysis calculated a clonal expansion index for each public chain from normalized within-repertoire ranks of inferred template counts. Generation probabilities in a later analysis came from a VDJ recombination model fitted to out-of-frame rearrangements, and those results were checked against IGoR. A later analysis scored TCR-TCR, TCR-HLA and TCR-CMV co-occurrence with hypergeometric tests, applying a repertoire-size bias correction to TCR pairs. In a later analysis, false discovery rates were estimated by permuting HLA or CMV assignments 20 times. A later analysis grouped co-occurring TCRs with DBSCAN, adding TCRdist sequence similarity when clustering within HLA-allele-positive subsets. Repertoires with fewer than 30,000 or more than 120,000 public chains were left out of co-occurrence clustering, as were four to six repertoires with anomalous nucleotide sharing. The clones in this table, taken by TCRdb from immuneACCESS, are in-frame only. Not every clone is retained; where verified, under half of the shortfall comes from an unresolved V gene, and the cause of the rest is unknown. The V and J calls and clone size are taken from that table; D and trimming were inferred from the DNA. The sample contains 160,000 or so clones, 75% to 80% of them found a single time. The ten largest clones represent almost 6.5% of the sample.

About this clone itself: It has no known antigen specificity. Base qualities are not recorded, but no much larger clone differs from it by a single base.

The germline V end is reduced by 3 bases and the J end by 4 bases; junction bases left unmatched: 3. Reading the germline V gene (reference sequence) gives CDR1 MNHEY and CDR2 SMNVEV. Measured from the cysteine to the phenylalanine, the CDR3 is 16 residues long. Only the CDR3 part of the read is kept: 48 bases, read in frame from the first base. The chain joins TRBV27 to TRBJ2-3, with 14 bases aligning to TRBD2. This receptor was obtained from a man in his forties or fifties in good health and CMV-seropositive. Sequencing was performed on PBMCs. The bases are TGTGCCAGCAGTTTGGGACTAGCGGGAGTTGCAGATACGCAGTATTTT. This translates into CASSLGLAGVADTQYF.